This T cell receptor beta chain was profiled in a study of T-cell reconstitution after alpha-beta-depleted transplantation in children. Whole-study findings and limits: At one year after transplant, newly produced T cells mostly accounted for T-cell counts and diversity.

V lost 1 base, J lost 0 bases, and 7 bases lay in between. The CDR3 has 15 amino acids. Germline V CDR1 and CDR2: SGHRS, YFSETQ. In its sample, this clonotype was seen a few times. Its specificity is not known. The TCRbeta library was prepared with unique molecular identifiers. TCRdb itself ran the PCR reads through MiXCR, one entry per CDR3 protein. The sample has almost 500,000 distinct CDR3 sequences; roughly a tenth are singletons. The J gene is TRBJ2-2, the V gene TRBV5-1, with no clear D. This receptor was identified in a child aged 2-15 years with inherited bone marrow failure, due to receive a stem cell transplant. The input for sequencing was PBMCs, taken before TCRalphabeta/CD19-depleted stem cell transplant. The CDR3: CASSLTHANTGELFF. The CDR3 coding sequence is TGCGCCAGCAGCTTGACGCACGCGAACACCGGGGAGCTGTTTTTT.